These 17 T cell receptor beta chains share one sample of origin, sequenced in a study of cytomegalovirus exposure and HLA in healthy donors. PCR used 60 Vbeta primers and 13 Jbeta primers. Sequencing used immunoSEQ multiplex PCR; TCRdb keeps in-frame clones, though not all of them. The table includes approximately 160,000 clones, 75% to 90% detected once. Specimen: PBMCs. The source is a woman under 30 in good health and CMV-seronegative.

V is TRBV7-8 and J is TRBJ1-1; D may be TRBD1 (5 bases). Deletions cut 2 bases from V and 1 base from J, with 5 bases between. The CDR3 length is 13 residues. Germline-derived CDR1 and CDR2 are SGHVS and FQNEAQ. CDR3 in amino acids: CASSLQGNTEAFF. The DNA of the CDR3 is TGTGCCAGCAGCTTACAGGGGAACACTGAAGCTTTCTTT.

V gene TRBV5-4 combines with J gene TRBJ2-7; 11 bases line up with TRBD1. J lost 3 bases, V lost 4 bases, and 12 bases had no gene match. Germline values: CDR1 SGHNT, CDR2 YYREEE (reference sequence). The CDR3 runs 17 residues. The CDR3 sequence: CASSQSRDRGGFYEQYF. CDR3 coding DNA: TGTGCCAGCAGCCAGTCCCGGGACAGGGGGGGTTTCTACGAGCAGTACTTC.

This chain connects TRBV28 to TRBJ2-2; 15 bases fit TRBD2. The V gene end was trimmed by 6 bases and the J gene end by 1 base; junction bases not matched to a gene: 3. The length of the CDR3 is 17 residues. The germline gives CDR1 MDHEN, CDR2 SYDVKM. The CDR3 nucleotides are TGTGCCAGCAGGGGGACTAGCGGGAGGCGGAACACCGGGGAGCTGTTTTTT. Translated, it gives CASRGTSGRRNTGELFF. The whole variable domain, filled in from reference TRBV28 and TRBJ2-2, reads DVKVTQSSRYLVKRTGEKVFLECVQDMDHENMFWYRQDPGLGLRLIYFSYDVKMKEKGDIPEGYSVSREKKERFSLILESASTNQTSMYLCASRGTSGRRNTGELFFGEGSRLTVL.

CDR3 sequence: CAWSPFPGQGFGGYTF. CDR3 DNA sequence: TGTGCCTGGAGCCCGTTTCCCGGACAAGGGTTCGGTGGCTACACCTTC. The V call is TRBV30, the J call TRBJ1-2; D perhaps matches TRBD1 (5 bases). Germline V gene lookup returns CDR1 GTSNPN and CDR2 SVGIG (reference sequence). The CDR3 covers 16 residues. Trimming removed 3 bases at V and 7 bases at J, with 24 bases between.

The V call is TRBV27, the J call TRBJ2-2, with TRBD2 matching over 7 bases. The CDR3 contains 15 residues. Germline CDR1 reads MNHEY; CDR2 reads SMNVEV (reference sequence). V lost 0 bases and J lost 4; bases outside the gene matches: 2. DNA for the CDR3: TGTGCCAGCAGTTTATCGTGGGAGGGCACCGGGGAGCTGTTTTTT. It is translated as CASSLSWEGTGELFF.

This rearrangement joins TRBV2 to TRBJ2-5; TRBD1 might be the D (6 bases). Trimming cost V 7 bases and J 5 bases, with 20 bases left between them. The CDR3 spans 15 residues. Germline CDR1 and CDR2: SNHLY and FYNNEI. The CDR3 region has the DNA TGTGCCAGCACCACCACAAGGGGGTCGTTGGAGACCCAGTACTTC. Amino acid sequence: CASTTTRGSLETQYF.

The chain couples TRBV5-6 to TRBJ2-1, with D tentatively TRBD1 (5 bases). Germline V gene data show CDR1 as SGHDT and CDR2 as YYEEEE. The CDR3 consists of 16 residues. Between the trimmed V and J ends, which lost 5 bases and 5 bases, there was a span of 20 bases. CDR3: CASRPGGRAIDNEQFF. As DNA, the CDR3 is TGTGCCAGCAGACCTGGCGGCAGGGCGATTGACAATGAGCAGTTCTTC.

The CDR3 bases are TGTGCCAGCAGTTTCAGACTAGCGGGGGATTCTAGCACAGATACGCAGTATTTT. Translation: CASSFRLAGDSSTDTQYF. The chain uses TRBV28 and TRBJ2-3, with TRBD2 matching 12 bases. Germline trimming cut 3 bases from V and 0 bases from J; bases unmatched to any gene: 7. The CDR3 runs to 18 residues. CDR1 and CDR2 from the germline V gene are MDHEN and SYDVKM.

This clone has just a few counts. The chain employs TRBV5-6 and TRBJ1-1, with D possibly matching TRBD1 (5 bases). V shed 1 base and J shed 4 bases, with 8 bases lying between them. Germline V gives CDR1 SGHDT, CDR2 YYEEEE. The CDR3 contains 13 residues. In DNA, the CDR3 is TGTGCCAGCAGCTTGCCGGGGGGCACTGAAGCTTTCTTT. Amino acid sequence: CASSLPGGTEAFF.

The chain couples TRBV7-3 to TRBJ2-1; D is possibly TRBD2 (6 bases). The CDR3 has 13 residues. Between the trimmed V and J ends, which lost 3 bases and 6 bases, there was a span of 9 bases. Germline CDR1 SGHTA, CDR2 FQGTGA. In DNA, the CDR3 is TGTGCCAGCAGCTTGAGGACTATCAATGAGCAGTTCTTC. This translates into CASSLRTINEQFF.

V is TRBV6-5 and J is TRBJ2-1, with D maybe TRBD2 (5 bases). Germline values: CDR1 MNHEY, CDR2 SVGAGI. This CDR3 region has 13 residues. The V end lost 4 bases, the J end lost 5 bases, and 9 bases lay between the germline ends. CDR3 DNA: TGTGCCAGCAGTTCTAGCCGGAACAATGAGCAGTTCTTC. Translating it yields CASSSSRNNEQFF.

The CDR3 DNA is TGTGCCAGCAGTCCCCCGGTGGGGCTAGCGGCCAACAATGAGCAGTTCTTC. As protein: CASSPPVGLAANNEQFF. This sequence joins TRBV11-3 and TRBJ2-1, with 7 bases matching TRBD2. CDR1 and CDR2 (germline): SGHNT, YENEEA. With 6 bases clipped from V and 5 bases from J, the junction kept 16 bases outside the gene matches. CDR3 length: 17 amino acids.

This chain links TRBV6-5 with TRBJ2-2; 9 bases map to TRBD1. V trimming: 6 bases; J trimming: 2 bases; junction bases outside the gene matches: 4. The germline gives CDR1 MNHEY, CDR2 SVGAGI. This CDR3 contains 15 residues. CDR3 DNA: TGTGCCAGCAGACACAGGGGGCGCAACACCGGGGAGCTGTTTTTT. Amino acid sequence: CASRHRGRNTGELFF.

This chain uses TRBV7-9 with TRBJ2-1; D is possibly TRBD2 (5 bases). Germline CDR1 reads SEHNR; CDR2 reads FQNEAQ (reference sequence). The CDR3 loop spans 12 amino acids. The V end lost 5 bases, the J end lost 10 bases, and 12 bases lay between the germline ends. Here the CDR3 reads CASSPRGIEQFF. CDR3 DNA sequence: TGTGCCAGCAGCCCCAGAGGGATAGAGCAGTTCTTC. Based on the CDR3 plus reference TRBV7-9 and TRBJ2-1, the full variable domain is DTGVSQNPRHKITKRGQNVTFRCDPISEHNRLYWYRQTLGQGPEFLTYFQNEAQLEKSRLLSDRFSAERPKGSFSTLEIQRTEQGDSAMYLCASSPRGIEQFFGPGTRLTVL.

The chain joins TRBV7-9 to TRBJ1-2; TRBD1 matches at 9 bases. This CDR3 region has 12 residues. Germline V gene data show CDR1 as SEHNR and CDR2 as FQNEAQ (reference sequence). The V segment lost 5 bases and the J segment 7 bases; nucleotides outside the gene matches: 2. The CDR3 DNA sequence: TGTGCCAGCAGCCGGACAGGGGTTGGCTACACCTTC. This codes for CASSRTGVGYTF.

V is TRBV5-1 and J is TRBJ1-2; the D is unclear. Germline V gene sequence: CDR1 SGHRS, CDR2 YFSETQ. The germline V and J ends were trimmed by 4 bases and 4 bases, with 17 bases remaining between them. The length of the CDR3 is 15 residues. As DNA, the CDR3 is TGCGCCAGCAGCAGCACGGGCCGGGAGCGCTATGGCTACACCTTC. Its protein is CASSSTGRERYGYTF.

The chain has TRBV5-1 and TRBJ2-7, with TRBD2 matching 8 bases. The CDR3 sequence is 14 residues long. The V gene's germline CDR1 is SGHRS and CDR2 YFSETQ. After removal of 2 bases from V and 5 bases from J, the junction contained 6 bases not matched to a gene. CDR3 in amino acids: CASSFGREADEQYF. For the CDR3, the DNA is TGCGCCAGCAGCTTTGGGCGGGAGGCTGACGAGCAGTACTTC.